This entry concerns a single TCR beta chain. The antigen is unknown. The sample originates from a study of T cells in Graves' hyperthyroidism and ophthalmopathy. The study, taken as a whole, reports: Peripheral blood also featured most of the thyroid clonotypes expanded above 0.001.

RNA transcripts served as the template for amplifying TCR beta CDR3 regions. First-round RT-PCR of the TCR CDR3 relied on the HTBI primer set. One entry per CDR3 protein results from TCRdb running MiXCR on the multiplex PCR reads. The sample includes roughly 710,000 distinct CDR3 sequences, over 35% of them seen just once. Patients between 18 and 65 years old had hyperthyroidism, newly diagnosed and lasting under 2 months. Criteria for exclusion of patients were uncontrolled infection, other autoimmune disease, pregnancy or lactation. The specimen sequenced was blood. This receptor was taken from a middle-aged woman with Graves' hyperthyroidism.

Here the CDR3 reads CAIRGQEAYGYTF. The CDR3 DNA is TGTGCCATCAGAGGACAGGAGGCCTATGGCTACACCTTC. V is TRBV10-3 and J is TRBJ1-2, with 7 nucleotides matching TRBD1. The CDR3 covers 13 residues. V lost 6 bases and J lost 4; bases outside the gene matches: 5. CDR1 and CDR2 (germline): ENHRY, SYGVKD.